The sequence of this TCR beta chain was determined in a study of T-cell reconstitution after alpha-beta-depleted transplantation in children. The CDR3 covers 15 residues. Trimming stripped 5 bases from V and 5 bases from J, with 19 bases between. This clonotype was picked up a small number of times. Unique molecular identifiers were incorporated into the prepared TCRbeta library. One entry per CDR3 protein results from TCRdb running MiXCR on the PCR reads. Of some 530,000 distinct CDR3 sequences listed, approximately 12% are singletons. The sequence was obtained from a human donor who donated a stem cell graft to a child with combined immunodeficiency. The sample was PBMCs from the stem cell graft donor, taken from the stem cell graft. The V call is TRBV12-3 or TRBV12-4, the J call TRBJ2-7; D gene uncertain. As DNA, the CDR3 is TGTGCCAGCAGTCTATCCCTGGGGAACCCCCACGAGCAGTACTTC. As protein: CASSLSLGNPHEQYF.